This T cell receptor beta chain originates from a study of shared clonotypes between healthy human individuals. In the original workflow: Filtering of immunoSEQ junctional sequences could not match full-length read filtering. Sequenced by immunoSEQ multiplex PCR; TCRdb stores in-frame clones only, minus some. V and J calls and clone size are as listed in that table; D and trimming were resolved from the DNA. Among around 2,100,000 clones listed, about 95% were seen once. The CDR3 sequence is 15 residues long. Trimming removed 0 bases at V and 7 bases at J, with 13 bases between. CDR1 is SGHDT, CDR2 YYEEEE, per germline. As defined, naive CD8 cells were CD45RO-negative and positively selected for CCR7, with terminally differentiated effector memory CD45RA+ cells excluded.

The source material was naive CD8+ T cells sorted from blood. This receptor was obtained from a man between 18 and 29 years old in good health. The chain employs TRBV5-6 and TRBJ1-4; D is uncertain. CDR3 DNA sequence: TGTGCCAGCAGCTTGGGGACGGCCCTCAGTGAAAAACTGTTTTTT. Translated: CASSLGTALSEKLFF. The variable domain in full, completed from reference TRBV5-6 and TRBJ1-4, reads DAGVTQSPTHLIKTRGQQVTLRCSPKSGHDTVSWYQQALGQGPQFIFQYYEEEERQRGNFPDRFSGHQFPNYSSELNVNALLLGDSALYLCASSLGTALSEKLFFGSGTQLSVL.